These 31 T cell receptor beta chains came from one sample sequenced in a study of T cell responses to AZD1222 COVID-19 vaccine. TCRdb's table, derived via immunoSEQ multiplex PCR, lists solely in-frame clones and lacks some. The profile shows 75,000 to 100,000 clones, over 75% of them singletons. The specimen was peripheral blood, collected on day 0 of AZD1222 vaccination. The receptors were sampled from an adult in good health.

This chain connects TRBV5-4 to TRBJ2-5; D not certain. The CDR3 spans 13 residues. Germline V CDR1 and CDR2: SGHNT, YYREEE (reference sequence). V lost 4 bases and J 2 bases, leaving 9 bases between the germline ends. This CDR3 is CASSHKNQETQYF. Here the CDR3 DNA reads TGTGCCAGCAGCCATAAAAATCAAGAGACCCAGTACTTC.

The V call is TRBV5-5, the J call TRBJ2-1; TRBD1 matches at 10 bases. Germline CDR1 reads SGHKS; CDR2 reads YYEKEE (reference sequence). The CDR3 has 15 amino acids. V gave up 1 base and J gave up 7 bases; unmatched junction bases: 5. CDR3 loop: CASSLRDRGSNEQFF. In DNA form, the CDR3 reads TGTGCCAGCAGCTTGCGGGACAGGGGTTCTAATGAGCAGTTCTTC.

V gene TRBV7-6 combines with J gene TRBJ1-5; 11 nucleotides match TRBD1. The J segment lost 3 bases and the V segment lost 5 bases, leaving 3 bases of the junction unmatched. CDR3 size: 15 residues. Germline V gene data show CDR1 as SGHVS and CDR2 as FNYEAQ. The CDR3 is CASSPGQGDNQPQHF. CDR3 coding DNA: TGTGCCAGCAGCCCGGGACAGGGGGACAATCAGCCCCAGCATTTT.

The V call is TRBV29-1, the J call TRBJ1-2, with a tentative D call TRBD1 (5 bases). The CDR3 sequence is 10 residues long. V lost 4 bases to trimming and J lost 10 bases, with 10 bases between them. Germline values: CDR1 SQVTM, CDR2 ANQGSEA. CDR3 DNA sequence: TGCAGCGTTGGGGACTCCGACTACACCTTC. Translated: CSVGDSDYTF.

This clone was recorded only once. This chain links TRBV5-1 with TRBJ1-6; D call uncertain. Germline loops: CDR1 SGHRS, CDR2 YFSETQ. V lost 3 bases and J lost 7, with 14 bases in between. The CDR3 has 15 residues. The CDR3 here is CASSSPSGSNSPLHF. The CDR3 nucleotides are TGCGCCAGCAGCTCACCCAGTGGATCCAATTCACCCCTCCACTTT.

This chain uses TRBV19 with TRBJ1-1; unclear D gene. CDR1 LNHDA and CDR2 SQIVND come from the germline V gene (reference sequence). Trimming took 0 bases from V and 1 from J, leaving 6 bases between them. This CDR3 is built from 14 residues. The CDR3 DNA is TGTGCCAGTAGTATAGATCCCGGGAACACTGAAGCTTTCTTT. This codes for CASSIDPGNTEAFF.

This chain links TRBV7-6 with TRBJ1-2, with D possibly TRBD1 on 6 matching bases. Trimming shortened V by 2 bases and J by 6 bases, and 10 bases separated the two germline ends. CDR1 is SGHVS and CDR2 is FNYEAQ in the germline V gene. The CDR3 covers 13 residues. CDR3 DNA: TGTGCCAGCAGCTTAACAGGGATGGATGGCTACACCTTC. This gives the protein CASSLTGMDGYTF.

This clone was recorded a few times. The V call is TRBV5-1, the J call TRBJ2-6; D is unresolved. The CDR3 is made up of 16 amino acids. Germline lookup yields CDR1 SGHRS and CDR2 YFSETQ. The V end lost 4 bases, the J end lost 1 base, and 12 bases lay between the germline ends. This chain's CDR3 is CASSAFGSSGANVLTF. DNA for the CDR3: TGCGCCAGCAGCGCCTTTGGTAGTTCTGGGGCCAACGTCCTGACTTTC. The entire variable domain, with the rest obtained from reference TRBV5-1 and TRBJ2-6, is as follows: KAGVTQTPRYLIKTRGQQVTLSCSPISGHRSVSWYQQTPGQGLQFLFEYFSETQRNKGNFPGRFSGRQFSNSRSEMNVSTLELGDSALYLCASSAFGSSGANVLTFGAGSRLTVL.

This rearrangement joins TRBV5-8 to TRBJ1-1; the D gene is possibly TRBD1 (6 bases). The CDR3 is 13 amino acids. The germline V gene has CDR1 SGHTS and CDR2 YDEGEE. V lost 5 bases and J 6 bases, leaving 14 bases between the germline ends. The CDR3 nucleotides read TGTGCCAGCAGTCGCCGGGACATCGCTGAAGCTTTCTTT. Translating gives CASSRRDIAEAFF.

This clone is labeled as medium-sized. This chain connects TRBV6-4 to TRBJ1-6; the match to TRBD1 covers 7 bases. CDR1 is MRHNA, CDR2 SNTAGT, per germline. V lost 3 bases to trimming and J lost 7 bases; unmatched junction nucleotides: 0. CDR3 length equals 13 residues. The CDR3 protein is CASSETGNSPLHF. Written as DNA, the CDR3 is TGTGCCAGCAGTGAGACAGGGAATTCACCCCTCCACTTT.

Comments on this clone: Other DNA sequences of this sample code for an identical CDR3. This chain joins TRBV19 and TRBJ1-2; TRBD1 matches at 10 bases. CDR1 is LNHDA, CDR2 SQIVND, per germline (reference sequence). The CDR3 is made up of 15 amino acids. With V trimmed by 5 bases and J by 2 bases, 5 bases remained unmatched. The CDR3 DNA follows: TGTGCCAGTAGTGCCCCGGGACAGGGGAACTATGGCTACACCTTC. This gives the protein CASSAPGQGNYGYTF. Full variable domain (remainder filled in from reference TRBV19 and TRBJ1-2): DGGITQSPKYLFRKEGQNVTLSCEQNLNHDAMYWYRQDPGQGLRLIYYSQIVNDFQKGDIAEGYSVSREKKESFPLTVTSAQKNPTAFYLCASSAPGQGNYGYTFGSGTRLTVV.

This chain joins TRBV6-2 or TRBV6-3 and TRBJ2-7; D is unclear. Germline CDR1 MNHEY, CDR2 SVGEGT. There are 13 residues in the CDR3. V dropped 0 bases and J dropped 3 bases, with 6 bases sitting between them. The CDR3, as DNA: TGTGCCAGCAGTTACTCGGTATTCTACGAGCAGTACTTC. The encoded protein is CASSYSVFYEQYF.

The rearrangement links TRBV4-1 to TRBJ2-3; TRBD2 matches at 10 bases. Trimming removed 0 bases from V and 4 bases from J; junction bases left unmatched: 7. CDR3 size: 17 residues. CDR1 and CDR2 (germline): MGHRA, YSYEKL. CDR3 protein: CASSQEAELAGADTQYF. The CDR3 DNA follows: TGCGCCAGCAGCCAAGAAGCCGAGCTAGCGGGGGCAGATACGCAGTATTTT.

V is TRBV19 and J is TRBJ2-3; D could derive from TRBD1 or TRBD2 (5 bases each). The V gene lost 7 bases and the J gene lost 5 bases, with 13 bases spanning the gap. Germline CDR1 is LNHDA and CDR2 is SQIVND (reference sequence). The CDR3 is 13 amino acids. In DNA, the CDR3 is TGTGCCAGTACAAGCAGGGACCAAGATACGCAGTATTTT. This encodes CASTSRDQDTQYF.

The rearrangement joins TRBV20-1 to TRBJ2-7; 10 bases are shared with TRBD1. CDR3 length equals 15 residues. Germline V lookup: CDR1 DFQATT, CDR2 SNEGSKA (reference sequence). The trim removed 3 bases at V and 7 bases at J, leaving 12 bases unmatched. CDR3 bases: TGCAGTGCTAGTCCGTGGACAGGGGGAAGTTGGGAGCAGTACTTC. Encoded protein: CSASPWTGGSWEQYF.

The genes are TRBV7-8 and TRBJ1-2; no definite D call. This CDR3 has 14 residues. Trimming shortened V by 1 base and J by 4 bases, and 10 bases separated the two germline ends. Germline CDR1 and CDR2: SGHVS and FQNEAQ. The CDR3 loop reads CASSLDAGRYGYTF. For the CDR3, the DNA is TGTGCCAGCAGCTTAGATGCCGGTCGCTATGGCTACACCTTC.

This chain connects TRBV29-1 to TRBJ1-5; 11 bases line up with TRBD1. Germline CDR1 is SQVTM and CDR2 is ANQGSEA. This CDR3 contains 16 residues. V trimming: 4 bases; J trimming: 2 bases; junction bases outside the gene matches: 7. The CDR3 is CSVGTGGAGGNQPQHF. The DNA for the CDR3 is TGCAGCGTTGGGACAGGGGGCGCCGGCGGCAATCAGCCCCAGCATTTT.

The rearrangement joins TRBV20-1 to TRBJ2-3; maybe TRBD1 (5 bases). Germline loops: CDR1 DFQATT, CDR2 SNEGSKA (reference sequence). Trimming removed 3 bases from V and 1 base from J, with 14 bases in between. The CDR3 sequence is 15 residues long. Written as DNA, the CDR3 is TGCAGTGCTAGTAGGACACAAACCCGCACAGATACGCAGTATTTT. Its protein product is CSASRTQTRTDTQYF.

This clone was seen only once. The rearrangement links TRBV15 to TRBJ2-1; no clear D. This CDR3 spans 13 amino acids. Between the trimmed V and J ends, which lost 5 bases and 2 bases, there was a span of 7 bases. The germline CDR1 and CDR2 sequences are LNHNV and YYDKDF (reference sequence). As DNA, the CDR3 is TGTGCCACCAGCCCCTTCACCTACAATGAGCAGTTCTTC. Residues: CATSPFTYNEQFF.

This clone has just one count. V gene TRBV6-6 combines with J gene TRBJ2-4; D gene unclear. This CDR3 has 16 amino acids. Deletions cut 5 bases from V and 3 bases from J, with 17 bases between. Germline CDR1 is MNHNY and CDR2 is SVGAGI (reference sequence). CDR3 residues: CASSAVPRTGKNIQYF. Written as DNA, the CDR3 is TGTGCCAGCAGTGCTGTACCCCGGACGGGCAAAAACATTCAGTACTTC.

The chain joins TRBV9 to TRBJ1-2; weak D call: TRBD1 (6 bases). The CDR3 spans 13 residues. V lost 3 bases and J 2 bases, leaving 8 bases between the germline ends. Germline assignment: CDR1 SGDLS and CDR2 YYNGEE. The CDR3 region is CASSEGGNYGYTF. DNA of the CDR3: TGTGCCAGCAGCGAAGGGGGGAACTATGGCTACACCTTC.

The chain has TRBV4-1 and TRBJ1-2; 8 bases fit TRBD1. CDR3 length: 12 residues. After removal of 11 bases from V and 4 bases from J, the junction contained 6 bases not matched to a gene. Germline values: CDR1 MGHRA, CDR2 YSYEKL. CDR3 loop: CAGGQDGYGYTF. CDR3 nucleotides: TGCGCCGGGGGACAGGACGGCTATGGCTACACCTTC.

The V and J genes are TRBV15 and TRBJ1-2; 10 nucleotides align to TRBD1. Germline CDR1 and CDR2: LNHNV and YYDKDF (reference sequence). With 5 bases clipped from V and 3 bases from J, the junction kept 3 bases outside the gene matches. The CDR3 loop spans 14 amino acids. The CDR3 sequence is CATSVDRGHYGYTF. The CDR3 DNA follows: TGTGCCACCAGCGTAGACAGGGGGCACTATGGCTACACCTTC.

The V and J genes are TRBV18 and TRBJ2-5; unclear D gene. The germline gives CDR1 KGHSH, CDR2 LQKENI. The CDR3 loop spans 12 amino acids. The V gene lost 4 bases and the J gene lost 2 bases, with 5 bases spanning the gap. The chain's CDR3 is CASSHQQETQYF. The CDR3 DNA sequence: TGTGCCAGCTCACACCAACAAGAGACCCAGTACTTC.

The CDR3 sequence is CAWSPTGAEAFF. CDR3 in DNA: TGTGCCTGGAGCCCGACAGGGGCTGAAGCTTTCTTT. The chain employs TRBV30 and TRBJ1-1, with 8 bases lining up with TRBD1. CDR1 and CDR2 (germline): GTSNPN, SVGIG (reference sequence). The CDR3 spans 12 residues. V was clipped by 3 bases and J by 6 bases; unmatched bases: 3.

The genes are TRBV25-1 and TRBJ2-7; 7 bases match TRBD1. Per the germline V gene, CDR1 is MGHDK and CDR2 is SYGVNS. V lost 4 bases to trimming and J lost 3 bases; unmatched junction nucleotides: 15. This CDR3 is built from 17 residues. DNA of the CDR3: TGTGCCAGCAGTGGGCCCGGGACAGAGGTCCGTGGCTACGAGCAGTACTTC. Translation gives CASSGPGTEVRGYEQYF.

The chain employs TRBV6-5 and TRBJ1-2, with a tentative D call TRBD1 (6 bases). V was shortened by 8 bases and J by 0 bases, with 10 bases between the two germline ends. The length of the CDR3 is 13 residues. Germline loops: CDR1 MNHEY, CDR2 SVGAGI. The chain's CDR3 is CASVRTANYGYTF. CDR3 bases: TGTGCCAGCGTAAGGACAGCTAACTATGGCTACACCTTC.

The rearrangement joins TRBV7-2 to TRBJ1-5; D is possibly TRBD1 (5 bases). V shed 0 bases and J shed 2 bases, with 8 bases lying between them. This CDR3 comprises 15 residues. CDR1 SGHTA and CDR2 FQGNSA come from the germline V gene. The CDR3 region has the DNA TGTGCCAGCAGCTTAGCGGTGGGGGGCAATCAGCCCCAGCATTTT. Translation gives CASSLAVGGNQPQHF.

This clone is a singleton in its sample. The chain recombines TRBV4-1 with TRBJ1-5, with 8 nucleotides matching TRBD1. The CDR3 is 16 amino acids. V was pared by 1 base and J by 6 bases, with 8 bases of the junction left unmatched. Germline V gene sequence: CDR1 MGHRA, CDR2 YSYEKL. For the CDR3, the DNA is TGCGCCAGCAGCCAAGTATCGGCAGGGGGCACTCAGCCCCAGCATTTT. Its protein product is CASSQVSAGGTQPQHF.

The chain uses TRBV30 and TRBJ1-4, with 7 bases fitting TRBD1. The germline CDR1 and CDR2 sequences are GTSNPN and SVGIG (reference sequence). This CDR3 is 16 amino acids long. Unmatched junction bases numbered 12, after V lost 0 bases and J lost 8 bases. The CDR3 spells CAWSVLGDRVAEKLFF. The CDR3, as DNA: TGTGCCTGGAGTGTACTTGGAGACAGGGTAGCCGAAAAACTGTTTTTT. Together with reference TRBV30 and TRBJ1-4, the CDR3 gives the full variable domain: SQTIHQWPATLVQPVGSPLSLECTVEGTSNPNLYWYRQAAGRGLQLLFYSVGIGQISSEVPQNLSASRPQDRQFILSSKKLLLSDSGFYLCAWSVLGDRVAEKLFFGSGTQLSVL.

The chain joins TRBV28 to TRBJ1-2; D may be TRBD1 (5 bases). CDR1 and CDR2 (germline): MDHEN, SYDVKM. V shed 6 bases and J shed 8 bases, with 22 bases lying between them. This CDR3 is built from 15 residues. The DNA of the CDR3 is TGTGCCAGCAGATATGACACCGGATCGCGGGGCGGCTACACCTTC. Translated, it gives CASRYDTGSRGGYTF.